This T cell receptor beta chain was captured in a study of blood T cell repertoires in COVID-19. The protocol was immunoSEQ multiplex PCR, while the TCRdb copy is restricted to in-frame clones and leaves out a portion. The sample gives roughly 190,000 clones, about 93% of which show up once; 0.76% is in the top ten. The CDR3 is 13 amino acids. V was clipped by 7 bases and J by 5 bases, with 15 bases between them. Germline V gene sequence: CDR1 LNHNV, CDR2 YYDKDF (reference sequence). This chain connects TRBV15 to TRBJ2-7; perhaps TRBD2 as D (7 bases). The sequence was collected from a man younger than 40 with COVID-19, enrolled during active disease. Sample: peripheral blood. DNA for the CDR3: TGTGCCACCAAAAAAGGGGGGGCGGACGAGCAGTACTTC. Translating it yields CATKKGGADEQYF.